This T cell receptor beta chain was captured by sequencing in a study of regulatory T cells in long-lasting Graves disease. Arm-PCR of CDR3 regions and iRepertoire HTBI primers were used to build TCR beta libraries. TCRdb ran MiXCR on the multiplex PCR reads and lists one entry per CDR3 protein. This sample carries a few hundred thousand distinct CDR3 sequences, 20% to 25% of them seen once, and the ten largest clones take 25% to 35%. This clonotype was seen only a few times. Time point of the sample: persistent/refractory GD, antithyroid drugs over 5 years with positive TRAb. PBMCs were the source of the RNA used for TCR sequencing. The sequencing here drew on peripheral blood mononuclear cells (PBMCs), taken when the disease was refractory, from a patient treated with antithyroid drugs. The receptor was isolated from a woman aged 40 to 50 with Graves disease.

The CDR3 DNA reads TGTGCCAGCAGCTTAACTTCCGGCGGGGTTAGTGGCGAGCAGTACTTC. Protein product: CASSLTSGGVSGEQYF. The chain carries TRBV7-6 and TRBJ2-7; TRBD2 is a possible D gene (6 bases). The V and J ends lost 2 bases and 6 bases respectively, with 20 bases between them. Germline assignment: CDR1 SGHVS and CDR2 FNYEAQ. The CDR3 runs to 16 residues. The variable domain in full, completed from reference TRBV7-6 and TRBJ2-7, reads GAGVSQSPRYKVTKRGQDVALRCDPISGHVSLYWYRQALGQGPEFLTYFNYEAQQDKSGLPNDRFSAERPEGSISTLTIQRTEQRDSAMYRCASSLTSGGVSGEQYFGPGTRLTVT.